This TCR beta chain was documented in a study of beta chain features in type 1 diabetes. Regarding this clone: As yet, its antigen is unknown.

Isolated RNA was reverse transcribed in full, so expressed TCRB transcripts were sequenced. Using immunoSEQ multiplex PCR, the repertoire was profiled, and TCRdb retains in-frame clones only, with some absent. The data contain some 330,000 clones, around 13% of them singletons. Per the germline V gene, CDR1 is MGHRA and CDR2 is YSYEKL. This CDR3 is built from 15 residues. The germline V and J ends were trimmed by 1 base and 2 bases, with 9 bases remaining between them. Study-level points and caveats: There was a moderate but significant shortening of TCRB CDR3s in all four CD4+ subsets of Type 1 diabetes patients.

Material: naive CD4+ T cells from blood. The chain combines TRBV4-1 with TRBJ2-1; D might be TRBD1 (5 bases). This TCR was sampled from a woman aged 18-29 years with type 1 diabetes. The CDR3 DNA follows: TGCGCCAGCAGCCAAGCCCAGGACACCTACAATGAGCAGTTCTTC. Encoded protein: CASSQAQDTYNEQFF.